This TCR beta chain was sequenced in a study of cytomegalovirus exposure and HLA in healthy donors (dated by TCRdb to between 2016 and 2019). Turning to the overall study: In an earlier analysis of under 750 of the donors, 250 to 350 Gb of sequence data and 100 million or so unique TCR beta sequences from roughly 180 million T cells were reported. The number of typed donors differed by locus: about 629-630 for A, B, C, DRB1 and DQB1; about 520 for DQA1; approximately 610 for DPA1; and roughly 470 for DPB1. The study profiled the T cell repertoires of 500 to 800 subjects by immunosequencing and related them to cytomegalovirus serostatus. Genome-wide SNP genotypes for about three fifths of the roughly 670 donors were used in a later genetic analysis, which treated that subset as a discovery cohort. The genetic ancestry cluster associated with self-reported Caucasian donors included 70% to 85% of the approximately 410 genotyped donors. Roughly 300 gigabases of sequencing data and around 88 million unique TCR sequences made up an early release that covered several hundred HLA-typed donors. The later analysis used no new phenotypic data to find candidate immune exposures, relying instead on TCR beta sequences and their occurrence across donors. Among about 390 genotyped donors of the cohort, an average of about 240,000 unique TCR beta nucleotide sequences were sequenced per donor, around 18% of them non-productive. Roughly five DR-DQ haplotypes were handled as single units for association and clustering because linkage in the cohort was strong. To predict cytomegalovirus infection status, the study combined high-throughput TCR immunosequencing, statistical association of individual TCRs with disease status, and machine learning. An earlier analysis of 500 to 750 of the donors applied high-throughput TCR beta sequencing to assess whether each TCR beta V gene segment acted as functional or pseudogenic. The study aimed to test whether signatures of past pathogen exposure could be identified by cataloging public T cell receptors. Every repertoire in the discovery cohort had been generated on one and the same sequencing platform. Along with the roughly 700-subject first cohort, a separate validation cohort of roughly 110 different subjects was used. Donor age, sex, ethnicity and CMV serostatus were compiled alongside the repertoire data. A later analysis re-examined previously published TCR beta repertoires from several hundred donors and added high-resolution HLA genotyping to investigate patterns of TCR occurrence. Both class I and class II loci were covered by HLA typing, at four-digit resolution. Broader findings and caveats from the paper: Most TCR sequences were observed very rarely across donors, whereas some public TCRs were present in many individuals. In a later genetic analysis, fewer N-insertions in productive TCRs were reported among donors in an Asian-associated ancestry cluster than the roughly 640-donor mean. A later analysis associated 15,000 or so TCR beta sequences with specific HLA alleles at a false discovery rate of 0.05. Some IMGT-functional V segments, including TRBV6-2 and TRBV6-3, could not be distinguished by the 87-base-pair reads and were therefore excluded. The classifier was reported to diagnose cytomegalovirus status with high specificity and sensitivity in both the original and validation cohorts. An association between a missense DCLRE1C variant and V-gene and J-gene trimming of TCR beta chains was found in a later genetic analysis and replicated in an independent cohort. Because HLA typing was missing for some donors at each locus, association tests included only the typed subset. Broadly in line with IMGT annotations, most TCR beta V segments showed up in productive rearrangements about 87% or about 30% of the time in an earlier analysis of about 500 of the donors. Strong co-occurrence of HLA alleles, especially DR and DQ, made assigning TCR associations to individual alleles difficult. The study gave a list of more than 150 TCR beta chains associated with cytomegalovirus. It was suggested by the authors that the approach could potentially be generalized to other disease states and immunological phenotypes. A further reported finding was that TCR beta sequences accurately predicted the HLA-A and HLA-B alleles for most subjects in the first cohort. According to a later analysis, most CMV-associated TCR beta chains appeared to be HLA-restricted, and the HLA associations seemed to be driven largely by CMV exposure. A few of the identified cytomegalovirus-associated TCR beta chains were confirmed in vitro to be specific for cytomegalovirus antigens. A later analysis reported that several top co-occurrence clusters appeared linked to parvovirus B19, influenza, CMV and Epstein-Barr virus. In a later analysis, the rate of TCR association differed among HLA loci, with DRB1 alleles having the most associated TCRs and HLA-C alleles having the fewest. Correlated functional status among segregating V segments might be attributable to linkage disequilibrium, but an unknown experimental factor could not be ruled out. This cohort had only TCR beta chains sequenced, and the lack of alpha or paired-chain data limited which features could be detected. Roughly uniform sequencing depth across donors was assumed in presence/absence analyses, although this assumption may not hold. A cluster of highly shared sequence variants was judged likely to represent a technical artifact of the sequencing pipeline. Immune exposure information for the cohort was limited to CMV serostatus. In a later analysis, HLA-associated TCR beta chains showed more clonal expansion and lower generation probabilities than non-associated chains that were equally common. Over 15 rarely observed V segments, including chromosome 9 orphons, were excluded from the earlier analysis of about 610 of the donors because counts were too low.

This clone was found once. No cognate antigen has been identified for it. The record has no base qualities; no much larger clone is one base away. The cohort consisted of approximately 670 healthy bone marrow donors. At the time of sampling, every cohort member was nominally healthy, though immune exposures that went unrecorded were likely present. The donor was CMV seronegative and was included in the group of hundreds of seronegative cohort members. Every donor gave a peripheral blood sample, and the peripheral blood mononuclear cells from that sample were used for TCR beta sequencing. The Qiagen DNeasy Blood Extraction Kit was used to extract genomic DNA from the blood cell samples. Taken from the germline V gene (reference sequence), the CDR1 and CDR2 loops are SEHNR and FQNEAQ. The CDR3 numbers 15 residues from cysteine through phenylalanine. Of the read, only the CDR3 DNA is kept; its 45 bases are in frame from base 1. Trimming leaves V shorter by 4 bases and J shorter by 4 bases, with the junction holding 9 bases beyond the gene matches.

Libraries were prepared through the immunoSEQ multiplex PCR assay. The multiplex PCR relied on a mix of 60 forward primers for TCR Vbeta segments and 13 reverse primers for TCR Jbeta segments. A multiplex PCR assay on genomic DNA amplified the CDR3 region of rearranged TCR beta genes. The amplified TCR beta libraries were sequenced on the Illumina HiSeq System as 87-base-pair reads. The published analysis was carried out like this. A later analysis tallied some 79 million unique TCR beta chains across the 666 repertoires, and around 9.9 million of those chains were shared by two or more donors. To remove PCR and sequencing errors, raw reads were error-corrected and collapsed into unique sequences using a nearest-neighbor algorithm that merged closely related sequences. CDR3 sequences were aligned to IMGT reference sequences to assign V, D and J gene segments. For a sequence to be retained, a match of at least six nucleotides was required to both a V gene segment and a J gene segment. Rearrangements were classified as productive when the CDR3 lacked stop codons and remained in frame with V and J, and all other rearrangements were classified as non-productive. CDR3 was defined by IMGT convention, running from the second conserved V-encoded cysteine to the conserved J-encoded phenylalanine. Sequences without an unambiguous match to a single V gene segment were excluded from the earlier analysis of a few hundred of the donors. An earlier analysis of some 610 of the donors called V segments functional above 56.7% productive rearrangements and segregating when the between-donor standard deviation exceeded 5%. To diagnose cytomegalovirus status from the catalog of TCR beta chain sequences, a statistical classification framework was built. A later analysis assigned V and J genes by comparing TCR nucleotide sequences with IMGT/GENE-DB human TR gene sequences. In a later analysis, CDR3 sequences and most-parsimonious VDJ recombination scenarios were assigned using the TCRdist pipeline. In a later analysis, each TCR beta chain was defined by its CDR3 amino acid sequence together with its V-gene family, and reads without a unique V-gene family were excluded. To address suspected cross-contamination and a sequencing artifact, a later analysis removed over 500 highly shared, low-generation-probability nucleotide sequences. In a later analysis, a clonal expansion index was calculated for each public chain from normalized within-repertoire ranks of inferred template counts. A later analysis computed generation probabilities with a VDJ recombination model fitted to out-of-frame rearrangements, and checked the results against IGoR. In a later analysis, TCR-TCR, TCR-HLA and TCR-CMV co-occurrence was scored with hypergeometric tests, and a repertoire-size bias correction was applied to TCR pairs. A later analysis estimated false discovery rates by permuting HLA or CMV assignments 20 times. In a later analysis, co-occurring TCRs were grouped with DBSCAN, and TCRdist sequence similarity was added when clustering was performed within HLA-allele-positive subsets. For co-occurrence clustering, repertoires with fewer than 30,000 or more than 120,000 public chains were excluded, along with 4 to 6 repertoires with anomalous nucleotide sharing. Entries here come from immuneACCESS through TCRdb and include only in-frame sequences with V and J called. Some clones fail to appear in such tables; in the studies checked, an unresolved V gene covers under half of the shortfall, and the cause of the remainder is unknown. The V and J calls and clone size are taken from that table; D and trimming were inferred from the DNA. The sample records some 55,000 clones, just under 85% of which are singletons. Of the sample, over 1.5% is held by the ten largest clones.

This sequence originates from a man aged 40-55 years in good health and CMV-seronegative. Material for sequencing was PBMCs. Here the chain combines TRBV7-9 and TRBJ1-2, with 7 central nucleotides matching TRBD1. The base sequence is TGTGCCAGCAGCTCACACAGGGGTGGGGGCTATGGCTACACCTTC. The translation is CASSSHRGGGYGYTF.